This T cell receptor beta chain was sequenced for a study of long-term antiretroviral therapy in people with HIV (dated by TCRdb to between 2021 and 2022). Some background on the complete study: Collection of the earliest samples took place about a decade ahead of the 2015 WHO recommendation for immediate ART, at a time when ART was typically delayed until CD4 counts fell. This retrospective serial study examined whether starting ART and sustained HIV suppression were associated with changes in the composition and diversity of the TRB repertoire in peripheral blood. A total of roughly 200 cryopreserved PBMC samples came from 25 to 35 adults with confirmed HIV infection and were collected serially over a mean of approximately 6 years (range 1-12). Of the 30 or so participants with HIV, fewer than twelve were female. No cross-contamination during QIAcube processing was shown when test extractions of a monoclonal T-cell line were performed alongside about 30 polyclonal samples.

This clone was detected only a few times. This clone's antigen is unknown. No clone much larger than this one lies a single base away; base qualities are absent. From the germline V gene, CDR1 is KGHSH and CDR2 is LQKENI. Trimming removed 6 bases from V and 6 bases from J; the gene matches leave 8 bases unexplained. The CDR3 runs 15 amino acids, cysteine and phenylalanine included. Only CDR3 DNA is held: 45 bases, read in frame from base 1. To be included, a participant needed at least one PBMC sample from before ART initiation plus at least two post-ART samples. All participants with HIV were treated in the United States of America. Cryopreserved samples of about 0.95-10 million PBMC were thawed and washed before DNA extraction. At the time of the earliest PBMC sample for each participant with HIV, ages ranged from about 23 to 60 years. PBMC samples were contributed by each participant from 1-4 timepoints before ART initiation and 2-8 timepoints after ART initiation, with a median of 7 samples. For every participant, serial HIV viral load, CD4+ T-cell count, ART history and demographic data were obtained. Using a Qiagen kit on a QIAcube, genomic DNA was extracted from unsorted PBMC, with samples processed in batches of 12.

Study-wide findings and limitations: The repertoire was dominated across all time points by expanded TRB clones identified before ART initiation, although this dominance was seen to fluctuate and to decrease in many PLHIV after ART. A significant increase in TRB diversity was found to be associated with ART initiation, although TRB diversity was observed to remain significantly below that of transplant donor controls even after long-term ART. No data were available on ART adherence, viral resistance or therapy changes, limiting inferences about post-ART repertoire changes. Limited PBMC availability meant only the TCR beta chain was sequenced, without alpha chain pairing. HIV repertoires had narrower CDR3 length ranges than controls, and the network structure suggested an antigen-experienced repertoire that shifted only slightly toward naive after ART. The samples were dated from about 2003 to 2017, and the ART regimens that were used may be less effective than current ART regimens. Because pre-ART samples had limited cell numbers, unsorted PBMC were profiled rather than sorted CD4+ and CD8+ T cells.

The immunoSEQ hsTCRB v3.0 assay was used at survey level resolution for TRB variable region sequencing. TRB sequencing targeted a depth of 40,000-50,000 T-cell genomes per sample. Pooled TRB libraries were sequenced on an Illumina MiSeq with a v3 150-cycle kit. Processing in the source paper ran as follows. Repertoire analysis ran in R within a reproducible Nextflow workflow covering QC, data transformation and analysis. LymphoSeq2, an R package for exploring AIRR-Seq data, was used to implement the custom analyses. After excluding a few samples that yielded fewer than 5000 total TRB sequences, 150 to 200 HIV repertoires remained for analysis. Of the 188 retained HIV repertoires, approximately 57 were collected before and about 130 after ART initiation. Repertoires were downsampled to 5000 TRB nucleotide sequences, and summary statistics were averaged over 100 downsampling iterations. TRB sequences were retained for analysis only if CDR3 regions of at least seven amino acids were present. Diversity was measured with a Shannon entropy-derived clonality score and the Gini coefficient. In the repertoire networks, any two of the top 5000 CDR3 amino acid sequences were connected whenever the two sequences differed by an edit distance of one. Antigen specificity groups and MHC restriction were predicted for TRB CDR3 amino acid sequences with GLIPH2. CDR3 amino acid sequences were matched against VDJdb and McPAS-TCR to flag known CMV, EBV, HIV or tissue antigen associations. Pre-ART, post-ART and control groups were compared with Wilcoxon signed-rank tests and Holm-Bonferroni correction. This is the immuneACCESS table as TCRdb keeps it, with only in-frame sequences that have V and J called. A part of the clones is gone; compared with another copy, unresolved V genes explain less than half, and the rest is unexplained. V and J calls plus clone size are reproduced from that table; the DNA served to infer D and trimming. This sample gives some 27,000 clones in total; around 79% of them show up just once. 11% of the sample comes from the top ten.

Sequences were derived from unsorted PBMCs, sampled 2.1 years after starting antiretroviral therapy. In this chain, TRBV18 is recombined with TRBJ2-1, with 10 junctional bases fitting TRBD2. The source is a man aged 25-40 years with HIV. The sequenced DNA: TGTGCCAGCTCGTCCGGACTAGCGGCAGGCAATGAGCAGTTCTTC. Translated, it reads CASSSGLAAGNEQFF.